This T cell receptor beta chain was documented in a study of cytomegalovirus exposure and HLA in healthy donors. As for the study in general: The approximately 670 first-cohort repertoires shared a platform with the 130 or so validation repertoires, as reported in a later analysis.

Germline assignment: CDR1 SGHRS and CDR2 YFSETQ. Trimming left V 0 bases short and J 7 bases short, with 10 bases between. The CDR3 spans 13 residues. The method was immunoSEQ multiplex PCR; TCRdb's version includes in-frame clones alone and lacks a portion of them. Of under 350,000 clones detected, roughly 85% appear once; the ten largest clones hold more than 0.8%. Sequencing was done on a sample of PBMCs. V and J are TRBV5-1 and TRBJ2-5; the D gene is possibly TRBD2 (5 bases). This clonotype was sampled from a woman between 18 and 29 years old in good health and CMV-seronegative. CDR3 residues: CASSLGSEGTQYF. The CDR3 DNA follows: TGCGCCAGCAGCTTGGGCAGCGAGGGGACCCAGTACTTC.